This is a list of T cell receptor beta chains from one sample in a study of T-cell reconstitution after alpha-beta-depleted transplantation in children. From the PCR reads, TCRdb called clonotypes with MiXCR, one entry per CDR3 protein. The table records 180,000 or so distinct CDR3 sequences, about 6% of them present only once. Sample: PBMCs, taken before TCRalphabeta/CD19-depleted stem cell transplant. Every receptor here comes from a girl in the first two years of life with combined immunodeficiency, due to receive a stem cell transplant. Each CDR3 is given with its conserved first and last residue. The D gene is left open where the match is weak. A clone size is listed for some rows: how often the clone was seen (once, few, many), or a class if it is expanded.

j_call | v_call | d_call | clone_size | cdr3_nt | cdr3_aa
TRBJ2-3 | TRBV28 | - | many | TGTGCCAGTCGGGGGATCCGACGCCTTCTGGGGGATACGCAGTATTTT | CASRGIRRLLGDTQYF
TRBJ2-3 | TRBV5-6 | TRBD2 | - | TGTGCCAGCATCCCCCTAGCGGGAGCTTCAGATACGCAGTATTTT | CASIPLAGASDTQYF
TRBJ2-3 | TRBV14 | TRBD1 | - | TGTGCCAGCAGCCCGGGACAGGGGATTTTAGATACGCAGTATTTT | CASSPGQGILDTQYF
TRBJ2-7 | TRBV12-3/TRBV12-4 | - | many | TGTGCCAGCAGTCCGACAGGTCACCATTACGAGCAGTACTTC | CASSPTGHHYEQYF
TRBJ1-5 | TRBV28 | - | many | TGTGCCAGCAGTTTATCCTGGGAGCCCCAGCATTTT | CASSLSWEPQHF
TRBJ2-5 | TRBV5-1 | TRBD2 | many | TGCGCCAGCAGCTTGGACCCCGGGACTAGCAGAGAGACCCAGTACTTC | CASSLDPGTSRETQYF
TRBJ2-5 | TRBV12-3/TRBV12-4 | - | many | TGTGCCAGCAGTTCAGACTCAGGGGAGACCCAGTACTTC | CASSSDSGETQYF
TRBJ2-1 | TRBV27 | TRBD2 | few | TGTGCCAGCAGCAAGACTAGCGGGGGGGCGAATGAGCAGTTCTTC | CASSKTSGGANEQFF
TRBJ2-2 | TRBV29-1 | TRBD1 | many | TGCAGCGTTGAACCAGGGGGCGAGACCGGGGAGCTGTTTTTT | CSVEPGGETGELFF
TRBJ2-1 | TRBV10-3 | - | many | TGTGCCATCAGTGAGTCCCTCAATGAGCAGTTCTTC | CAISESLNEQFF
TRBJ1-3 | TRBV11-2 | - | many | TGTGCCAGCAGCTTCGACAGGCTGTTCACCGGAAACTCTGGAAACACCATATATTTT | CASSFDRLFTGNSGNTIYF
TRBJ2-3 | TRBV12-5 | - | few | TGTGCTAGTGGGTCTCTAGGGGGGGGCACAGATACGCAGTATTTT | CASGSLGGGTDTQYF
TRBJ1-2 | TRBV6-2/TRBV6-3 | - | many | TGTGCCAGCAATGATGGAGGTCCTCTAACCGCCATCTATGGCTACACCTTC | CASNDGGPLTAIYGYTF
TRBJ2-6 | TRBV12-3/TRBV12-4 | - | many | TGTGCCAGCAGTCCGTCCTCTATTAAAGACTCTGGGGCCAACGTCCTGACTTTC | CASSPSSIKDSGANVLTF
TRBJ1-2 | TRBV9 | TRBD1 | few | TGTGCCAGCAGCGGACAGGGTTTTCGTAACTATGGCTACACCTTC | CASSGQGFRNYGYTF
TRBJ2-7 | TRBV7-6 | - | many | TGTGCCAGCAGCTTAGGGGCCATTGGGGACGAGCAGTACTTC | CASSLGAIGDEQYF
TRBJ2-1 | TRBV12-3/TRBV12-4 | TRBD2 | many | TGTGCCAGCAGTTTATGGTCTAGCGGAAGCTCCTACAATGAGCAGTTCTTC | CASSLWSSGSSYNEQFF
TRBJ2-4 | TRBV29-1 | - | many | TGCAGCGTCCCAGGGGACGGGGCCGGGGACATTCAGTACTTC | CSVPGDGAGDIQYF
TRBJ2-1 | TRBV27 | TRBD2 | many | TGTGCCAGCACGCCCGTCGCTAGCGGATACAATGAGCAGTTCTTC | CASTPVASGYNEQFF
TRBJ2-1 | TRBV12-3/TRBV12-4 | - | many | TGTGCCAGCAGTTTCGGGACAAGCAATGAGCAGTTCTTC | CASSFGTSNEQFF
TRBJ1-3 | TRBV11-2 | - | many | TGTGCCAGCAGCTCCCATAACGGACCCTTCTGGAACACCATATATTTT | CASSSHNGPFWNTIYF
TRBJ2-7 | TRBV7-2 | - | many | TGTGCCAGCAGCTTTCTTGGGGAGACGTACGAGCAGTACTTC | CASSFLGETYEQYF
TRBJ2-1 | TRBV5-1 | - | many | TGCGCCAGCAGCTACGACAGAGATGAGCAGTTCTTC | CASSYDRDEQFF
TRBJ1-5 | TRBV21-1 | - | - | TGTGCCAGCAGCTCGTTCAATCAGCCCCAGCATTTT | CASSSFNQPQHF
TRBJ2-3 | TRBV3-1 | - | many | TGTGCCAGCAGCCAAGGTCGAGGGGCTATGGCCCTGGCAGATACGCAGTATTTT | CASSQGRGAMALADTQYF
TRBJ2-3 | TRBV2 | TRBD2 | many | TGTGCCAGCAGTGACCTTAGCGGGAATGGCGCAGATACGCAGTATTTT | CASSDLSGNGADTQYF
TRBJ2-7 | TRBV4-1 | TRBD2 | - | TGCGCCAGCAGCCAGGGGACTACTACTTACGAGGAGCAGTACTTC | CASSQGTTTYEEQYF
TRBJ1-1 | TRBV9 | TRBD1 | many | TGTGCCAGCAGCGCGGGACAGGGAACTGAAGCTTTCTTT | CASSAGQGTEAFF
TRBJ1-6 | TRBV20-1 | TRBD1 | - | TGCAGTGCCAGCGGGACAGGCCAGCAGTTATATAATTCACCCCTCCACTTT | CSASGTGQQLYNSPLHF
TRBJ1-5 | TRBV12-3/TRBV12-4 | - | many | TGTGCCAGCAGTTTCTGGAGAAATCAGCCCCAGCATTTT | CASSFWRNQPQHF
TRBJ2-1 | TRBV29-1 | TRBD2 | many | TGCAGCATAGCCGGGACTAGCGGGCCGAGCTCCTACAATGAGCAGTTCTTC | CSIAGTSGPSSYNEQFF
TRBJ1-1 | TRBV12-3/TRBV12-4 | - | many | TGTGCCAGCAGTCGTAGGGTGAACACTGAAGCTTTCTTT | CASSRRVNTEAFF
TRBJ2-5 | TRBV15 | TRBD1 | many | TGTGCCACCAGCAGAGAGGGACAGGGGCGGAAAGAGACCCAGTACTTC | CATSREGQGRKETQYF
TRBJ2-1 | TRBV20-1 | TRBD1 | many | TGCAGTGCTACTTCCGGGACAGGGGGTTACAATGAGCAGTTCTTC | CSATSGTGGYNEQFF
TRBJ1-2 | TRBV25-1 | - | many | TGTGCCAGCAGTGAACCCGGGGAGGACTATGGCTACACCTTC | CASSEPGEDYGYTF
TRBJ2-1 | TRBV25-1 | TRBD2 | many | TGTGCCAGCACGACTAGCTGGAGCTCCTACAATGAGCAGTTCTTC | CASTTSWSSYNEQFF
TRBJ2-1 | TRBV12-5 | - | few | TGTGCTAGTGGTTTGTACGGGGACTACAATGAGCAGTTCTTC | CASGLYGDYNEQFF
TRBJ1-1 | TRBV12-3/TRBV12-4 | - | many | TGTGCCAGCAGTGCATTGCCCAGGGGAACTGAAGCTTTCTTT | CASSALPRGTEAFF
TRBJ2-7 | TRBV29-1 | - | many | TGCAGCGTTGGGGGGGGCTCGAGCTCCTACGAGCAGTACTTC | CSVGGGSSSYEQYF
TRBJ2-2 | TRBV7-3 | - | many | TGTGCCAGCAGCTTACAAGGGGGGGACACCGGGGAGCTGTTTTTT | CASSLQGGDTGELFF
TRBJ1-4 | TRBV21-1 | - | many | TGTGCCAGCTTGGACAAAGTGGATGAAAAACTGTTTTTT | CASLDKVDEKLFF
TRBJ2-7 | TRBV30 | - | few | TGTGCCTGGAGTTTCACAGGGTTCTACGAGCAGTACTTC | CAWSFTGFYEQYF
TRBJ2-1 | TRBV7-2 | TRBD2 | many | TGTGCCAGCAGCCGGACTAGCGGGAGGCCAAATGAGCAGTTCTTC | CASSRTSGRPNEQFF
TRBJ2-5 | TRBV7-6 | - | - | TGTGCCAGCACGACGGGTCCCATGGGGGAGACCCAGTACTTC | CASTTGPMGETQYF
TRBJ1-1 | TRBV7-8 | - | few | TGTGCCAGCACCGCCGACGTGAACACTGAAGCTTTCTTT | CASTADVNTEAFF